The source of this T cell receptor (beta chain) is a study of blood T cell repertoires in COVID-19. Overall study context: The United States, Italy and Spain provided the acute and convalescent COVID-19 samples.

Libraries were prepared by immunoSEQ multiplex PCR; TCRdb keeps only in-frame clonotypes and omits some of them. The sample shows 150,000 to 200,000 clones, around 81% of them seen only once. Seattle patient enrollment occurred during active infection, with longitudinal follow-up thereafter. The sequencing sample was made of peripheral blood. The sequence came from a woman older than 75 with COVID-19, enrolled during active disease.

The CDR3 sequence: CATSLAASTDTQYF. The CDR3, as DNA: TGTGCCACAAGCCTAGCGGCTAGCACAGATACGCAGTATTTT. V usage is TRBV11-3 and J usage is TRBJ2-3, with 7 bases identical to TRBD2. The junction had 7 bases not matched to a gene; V was cut back by 10 bases and J by 0 bases. Germline V lookup: CDR1 SGHNT, CDR2 YENEEA. The CDR3 runs 14 residues. Full variable domain (outside the CDR3, taken from reference TRBV11-3 and TRBJ2-3): EAGVVQSPRYKIIEKKQPVAFWCNPISGHNTLYWYLQNLGQGPELLIRYENEEAVDDSQLPKDRFSAERLKGVDSTLKIQPAELGDSAVYLCATSLAASTDTQYFGPGTRLTVL.